One and the same sample provided the 25 T cell receptor beta chains below, sequenced in a study of T cells in lung cancer brain metastases. Only in-frame clones appear in the TCRdb table, and some are missing; sequencing was by immunoSEQ multiplex PCR. There are over 4,500 clones in the sample; around 83% occur only once, and around 3% lies in the top ten. Sequencing was performed on tumor tissue from the primary lung tumor. These receptors were obtained from a woman between 50 and 59 years old with non-small cell lung cancer.

About this clone itself: This CDR3 is also generated by other DNA sequences in the sample. The chain joins TRBV5-6 to TRBJ1-2, with D possibly TRBD1 on 6 matching bases. The V gene's germline CDR1 is SGHDT and CDR2 YYEEEE. The V gene lost 3 bases and the J gene lost 0 bases, with 18 bases spanning the gap. CDR3 size: 17 residues. The CDR3 region has the DNA TGTGCCAGCAGCTCTAAGCAACAGGGCAGGGCTAACTATGGCTACACCTTC. Amino acids: CASSSKQQGRANYGYTF.

This clone was counted a single time. J is TRBJ2-1 and V is TRBV28, with D unclear. CDR3 length: 12 residues. V lost 10 bases and J lost 5, with 12 bases in between. Germline loops: CDR1 MDHEN, CDR2 SYDVKM. The CDR3 nucleotides read TGTGCCATCTCCACCTGGGACAATGAGCAGTTCTTC. It encodes CAISTWDNEQFF.

The chain joins TRBV5-6 to TRBJ1-1; D is possibly TRBD1 (5 bases). The CDR3 length is 14 residues. Germline CDR1 reads SGHDT; CDR2 reads YYEEEE. The V end lost 8 bases, the J end lost 4 bases, and 18 bases lay between the germline ends. CDR3 amino acids: CASRGRWGSTEAFF. The CDR3 nucleotides read TGTGCCAGTCGAGGTCGGTGGGGGTCCACTGAAGCTTTCTTT.

The chain combines TRBV5-4 with TRBJ1-4; no definite D call. V was trimmed by 4 bases and J by 3 bases, leaving 7 bases between them. Germline V CDR1 and CDR2: SGHNT, YYREEE (reference sequence). This CDR3 has 13 amino acids. Here the CDR3 reads CASSPGPNEKLFF. CDR3 DNA: TGTGCCAGCAGCCCAGGACCTAATGAAAAACTGTTTTTT.

Remarks on this clone: A junction boundary mismatches the germline segment, possibly from a read error. The sample has other DNA sequences that encode this CDR3 too. The V and J genes are TRBV18 and TRBJ1-6; the match to TRBD1 covers 8 bases. CDR1 and CDR2 from the germline V gene are KGHSH and LQKENI. The CDR3 is 16 amino acids. CDR3 protein: CASSPVPGTGNSPLHF. The CDR3 DNA sequence: TGTGCCAGTTCACCTGTCCCCGGGACAGGTAATTCACCCCTCCACTTT.

The DNA for the CDR3 is TGTGCCAGCAGCCATCCCGGAACTAACTATGGCTACACCTTC. Its protein is CASSHPGTNYGYTF. The chain combines TRBV4-2 with TRBJ1-2, with no clear D. Trimming removed 3 bases at V and 0 bases at J, with 8 bases between. The CDR3 spans 14 residues. In germline, CDR1 is LGHNA, CDR2 YNFKEQ.

This clone came up once. The rearrangement uses TRBV2 and TRBJ1-5; D remains ambiguous. The CDR3 contains 14 residues. The germline V and J ends were trimmed by 4 bases and 4 bases, with 11 bases remaining between them. In germline, CDR1 is SNHLY, CDR2 FYNNEI. The CDR3 is CASSVRVANQPQHF. The CDR3 DNA is TGTGCCAGCAGTGTCCGGGTGGCGAATCAGCCCCAGCATTTT.

V gene TRBV7-9 combines with J gene TRBJ1-1; 8 bases agree with TRBD1. Germline CDR1 is SEHNR and CDR2 is FQNEAQ (reference sequence). CDR3 length: 16 residues. The V and J ends lost 5 bases and 0 bases, in that order; junction bases with no gene match: 8. Here the CDR3 reads CASSPHDRGLNTEAFF. For the CDR3, the DNA is TGTGCCAGCAGCCCTCACGACAGGGGACTGAACACTGAAGCTTTCTTT.

The CDR3 DNA follows: TGTGCCAGCAGCTTAGGGCCGAGCTCCTACAATGAGCAGTTCTTC. Amino acid sequence: CASSLGPSSYNEQFF. J is TRBJ2-1 and V is TRBV5-6; D gene unclear. This CDR3 spans 15 amino acids. The ends were cut back, 2 bases at V and 0 bases at J, with 9 bases in the middle. Germline CDR1 and CDR2: SGHDT and YYEEEE. Together with reference TRBV5-6 and TRBJ2-1, the CDR3 gives the full variable domain: DAGVTQSPTHLIKTRGQQVTLRCSPKSGHDTVSWYQQALGQGPQFIFQYYEEEERQRGNFPDRFSGHQFPNYSSELNVNALLLGDSALYLCASSLGPSSYNEQFFGPGTRLTVL.

This chain joins TRBV2 and TRBJ1-2; D is unclear. Trimming stripped 7 bases from V and 4 bases from J, with 10 bases between. The CDR3 loop spans 12 amino acids. From germline, CDR1 is SNHLY and CDR2 FYNNEI. CDR3 loop: CASMLLGYGYTF. For the CDR3, the DNA is TGTGCCAGCATGCTCTTGGGCTATGGCTACACCTTC.

To note about this clone: This sample also contains other DNA sequences that code for the same CDR3. V and J are TRBV28 and TRBJ2-1; D remains ambiguous. The CDR3 runs to 12 residues. The ends were cut back, 3 bases at V and 5 bases at J, with 5 bases in the middle. Germline CDR1 and CDR2: MDHEN and SYDVKM. CDR3 residues: CASSFADNEQFF. DNA for the CDR3: TGTGCCAGCAGTTTTGCCGACAATGAGCAGTTCTTC.

This clone was detected only a few times. The chain combines TRBV11-2 with TRBJ2-1; D is unclear. Germline lookup yields CDR1 SGHAT and CDR2 FQNNGV. V gave up 4 bases and J gave up 0 bases, with 10 bases separating them. The CDR3 contains 15 residues. Written as DNA, the CDR3 is TGTGCCAGCAGCTCGGACGGAAGCTCCTACAATGAGCAGTTCTTC. Its translation is CASSSDGSSYNEQFF.

The V and J genes are TRBV19 and TRBJ1-4; possible D gene TRBD1, 5 bases. Trimming cost V 3 bases and J 6 bases, with 11 bases left between them. Per the germline V gene, CDR1 is LNHDA and CDR2 is SQIVND (reference sequence). The length of the CDR3 is 14 residues. This chain's CDR3 is CASSIGGVDEKLFF. CDR3 DNA: TGTGCCAGTAGTATCGGAGGGGTGGATGAAAAACTGTTTTTT.

The rearrangement links TRBV18 to TRBJ2-7; D possibly uses TRBD1 or TRBD2 (6 bases each). CDR3 length equals 14 residues. Germline CDR1 is KGHSH and CDR2 is LQKENI. V lost 0 bases to trimming and J lost 3 bases, with 9 bases between them. The CDR3 region has the DNA TGTGCCAGCTCACCACCAGGGGGGCTCTACGAGCAGTACTTC. Amino acids: CASSPPGGLYEQYF.

The J gene is TRBJ1-1, the V gene TRBV7-8; no clear D gene. This CDR3 has 12 amino acids. CDR1 and CDR2 (germline): SGHVS, FQNEAQ. Deletions cut 2 bases from V and 7 bases from J, with 8 bases between. In DNA form, the CDR3 reads TGTGCCAGCAGCTTACCCCAGAGTGAAGCTTTCTTT. This gives the protein CASSLPQSEAFF.

The V gene is TRBV10-3, the J gene TRBJ2-1; 11 bases line up with TRBD2. The CDR3 is 17 residues long. Germline V CDR1 and CDR2: ENHRY, SYGVKD. The ends lost 6 bases at V and 4 bases at J; junction bases unmatched: 11. The chain's CDR3 is CAISSGTSGLIYNEQFF. The CDR3 DNA follows: TGTGCCATCAGCTCCGGGACTAGCGGATTAATTTACAATGAGCAGTTCTTC.

This clone was seen a few times. Within the sample, other DNA sequences also encode this same CDR3. CDR3 region: CASSLNFYQGNTIYF. Here the CDR3 DNA reads TGTGCCAGCAGTTTAAACTTTTACCAAGGAAACACCATATATTTT. This chain uses TRBV27 with TRBJ1-3, with D uncertain. The germline CDR1 and CDR2 sequences are MNHEY and SMNVEV (reference sequence). Trimming cost V 2 bases and J 4 bases, with 12 bases left between them. This CDR3 spans 15 amino acids.

The chain uses TRBV18 and TRBJ2-6, with D unresolved. CDR3 length: 16 amino acids. In germline, CDR1 is KGHSH, CDR2 LQKENI. Trimming shortened V by 0 bases and J by 4 bases, and 10 bases separated the two germline ends. CDR3 in DNA: TGTGCCAGCTCACCACCGCTCCCCTCCGGGGCCAACGTCCTGACTTTC. It codes for CASSPPLPSGANVLTF.

To note about this clone: The same CDR3 can be traced to other DNA sequences in this sample. The chain employs TRBV15 and TRBJ1-5, with TRBD1 matching 7 bases. This CDR3 comprises 17 residues. The V gene end was trimmed by 0 bases and the J gene end by 7 bases; junction bases not matched to a gene: 12. Germline V gene sequence: CDR1 LNHNV, CDR2 YYDKDF (reference sequence). Here the CDR3 DNA reads TGTGCCACCAGCAGAGATCTAAGGGGGCAGGTGGGGCAGCCCCAGCATTTT. Amino acid sequence: CATSRDLRGQVGQPQHF.

This sequence joins TRBV29-1 and TRBJ2-6; D unresolved. The V gene's germline CDR1 is SQVTM and CDR2 ANQGSEA. The ends were cut back, 5 bases at V and 5 bases at J, with 16 bases in the middle. CDR3 length equals 15 residues. The CDR3 here is CSVRSIQSRANVLTF. The CDR3, as DNA: TGCAGCGTTCGTAGCATACAAAGTCGGGCCAACGTCCTGACTTTC. Together with reference TRBV29-1 and TRBJ2-6, the CDR3 gives the full variable domain: SAVISQKPSRDICQRGTSLTIQCQVDSQVTMMFWYRQQPGQSLTLIATANQGSEATYESGFVIDKFPISRPNLTFSTLTVSNMSPEDSSIYLCSVRSIQSRANVLTFGAGSRLTVL.

The rearrangement uses TRBV6-4 and TRBJ2-1; 10 nucleotides match TRBD2. Per the germline V gene, CDR1 is MRHNA and CDR2 is SNTAGT. This CDR3 region has 16 residues. The V and J ends lost 5 bases and 7 bases, in that order; junction bases with no gene match: 11. In DNA form, the CDR3 reads TGTGCCAGCAGTTCTGAGGCGGCTAGCGGGAGTAATGAGCAGTTCTTC. Translation: CASSSEAASGSNEQFF.

V and J are TRBV5-1 and TRBJ1-5, with D hard to call. The V gene lost 3 bases and the J gene lost 4 bases, with 8 bases spanning the gap. The length of the CDR3 is 13 residues. Germline assignment: CDR1 SGHRS and CDR2 YFSETQ. CDR3 nucleotides: TGCGCCAGCAGCTGGGAGGGAAATCAGCCCCAGCATTTT. It specifies CASSWEGNQPQHF.

To note about this clone: The same CDR3 can be traced to other DNA sequences in this sample. This chain links TRBV28 with TRBJ2-5; TRBD1 matches at 10 bases. Trimming at V came to 7 bases and at J to 3 bases, leaving 8 bases not matched to a gene. This CDR3 is built from 15 residues. The germline CDR1 and CDR2 sequences are MDHEN and SYDVKM. CDR3 residues: CASTRPGTGEETQYF. The DNA of the CDR3 is TGTGCCAGCACTCGACCTGGGACAGGGGAAGAGACCCAGTACTTC. Looking up the rest from reference TRBV28 and TRBJ2-5 gives the full variable domain: DVKVTQSSRYLVKRTGEKVFLECVQDMDHENMFWYRQDPGLGLRLIYFSYDVKMKEKGDIPEGYSVSREKKERFSLILESASTNQTSMYLCASTRPGTGEETQYFGPGTRLLVL.

This clone occurred a few times. This chain uses TRBV7-9 with TRBJ1-2; D unclear. In germline, CDR1 is SEHNR, CDR2 FQNEAQ (reference sequence). The CDR3 is 14 residues long. V was shortened by 1 base and J by 3 bases, with 9 bases between the two germline ends. CDR3 protein: CASSLDSTYYGYTF. CDR3 DNA sequence: TGTGCCAGCAGCTTAGACTCAACATACTATGGCTACACCTTC.

Notes on this clone: Distinct nucleotide sequences in the sample also encode this CDR3. V gene TRBV11-2 combines with J gene TRBJ2-3; 15 bases match TRBD2. Per the germline V gene, CDR1 is SGHAT and CDR2 is FQNNGV. CDR3 size: 18 residues. Losses at the gene ends were 5 bases for V and 1 base for J; bases not matched to a gene: 7. The CDR3 nucleotides read TGTGCCAGCAGCAGAGGACTAGCGGGGGGGCCAGGCACAGATACGCAGTATTTT. Translation gives CASSRGLAGGPGTDTQYF.